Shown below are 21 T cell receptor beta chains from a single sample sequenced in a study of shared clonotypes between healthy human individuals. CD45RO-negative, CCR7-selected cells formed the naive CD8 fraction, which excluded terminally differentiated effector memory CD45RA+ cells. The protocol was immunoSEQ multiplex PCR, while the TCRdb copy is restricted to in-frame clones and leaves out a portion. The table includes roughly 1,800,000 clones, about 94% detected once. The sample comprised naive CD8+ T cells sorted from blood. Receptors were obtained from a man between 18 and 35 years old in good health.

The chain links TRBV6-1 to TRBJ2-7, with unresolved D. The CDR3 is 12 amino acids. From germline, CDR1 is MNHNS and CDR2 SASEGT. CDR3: CATLGFSYEQYF. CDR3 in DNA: TGTGCTACTTTGGGGTTTTCGTACGAGCAGTACTTC.

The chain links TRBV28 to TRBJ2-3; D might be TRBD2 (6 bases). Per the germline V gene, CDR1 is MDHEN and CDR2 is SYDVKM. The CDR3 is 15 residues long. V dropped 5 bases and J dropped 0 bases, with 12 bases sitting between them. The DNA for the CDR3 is TGTGCCAGCAGTGGGCTAGCGTATAGCACAGATACGCAGTATTTT. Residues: CASSGLAYSTDTQYF.

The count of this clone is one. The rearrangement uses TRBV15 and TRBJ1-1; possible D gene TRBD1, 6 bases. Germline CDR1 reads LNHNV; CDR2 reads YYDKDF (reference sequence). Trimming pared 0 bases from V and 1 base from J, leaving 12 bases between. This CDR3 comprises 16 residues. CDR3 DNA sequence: TGTGCCACCAGCAGAGATAGGGGGGCAAAGAACACTGAAGCTTTCTTT. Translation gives CATSRDRGAKNTEAFF.

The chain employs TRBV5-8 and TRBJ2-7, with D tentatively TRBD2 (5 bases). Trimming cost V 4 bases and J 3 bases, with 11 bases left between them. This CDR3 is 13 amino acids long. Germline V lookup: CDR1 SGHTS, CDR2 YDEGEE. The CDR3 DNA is TGTGCCAGCAGCCTCCGGGGTGACTACGAGCAGTACTTC. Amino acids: CASSLRGDYEQYF. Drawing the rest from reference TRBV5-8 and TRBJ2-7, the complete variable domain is EAGVTQSPTHLIKTRGQQATLRCSPISGHTSVYWYQQALGLGLQFLLWYDEGEERNRGNFPPRFSGRQFPNYSSELNVNALELEDSALYLCASSLRGDYEQYFGPGTRLTVT.

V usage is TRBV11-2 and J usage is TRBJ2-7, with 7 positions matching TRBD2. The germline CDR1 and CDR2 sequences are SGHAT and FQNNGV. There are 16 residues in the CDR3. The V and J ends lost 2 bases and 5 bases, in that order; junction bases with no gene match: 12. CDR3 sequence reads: CASSLLLGGGRDEQYF. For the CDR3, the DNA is TGTGCCAGCAGCTTACTCCTTGGCGGGGGTCGGGACGAGCAGTACTTC.

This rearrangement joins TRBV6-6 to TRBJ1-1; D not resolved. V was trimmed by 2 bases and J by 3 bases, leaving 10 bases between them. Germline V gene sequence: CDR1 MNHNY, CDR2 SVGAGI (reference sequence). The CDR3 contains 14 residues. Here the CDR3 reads CASSYERADTEAFF. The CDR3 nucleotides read TGTGCCAGCAGTTACGAACGGGCCGACACTGAAGCTTTCTTT.

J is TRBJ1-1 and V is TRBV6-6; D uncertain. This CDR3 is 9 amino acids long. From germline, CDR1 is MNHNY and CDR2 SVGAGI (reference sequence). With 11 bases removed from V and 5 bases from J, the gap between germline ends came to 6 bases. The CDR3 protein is CAAGTEAFF. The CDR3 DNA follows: TGTGCCGCGGGAACTGAAGCTTTCTTT.

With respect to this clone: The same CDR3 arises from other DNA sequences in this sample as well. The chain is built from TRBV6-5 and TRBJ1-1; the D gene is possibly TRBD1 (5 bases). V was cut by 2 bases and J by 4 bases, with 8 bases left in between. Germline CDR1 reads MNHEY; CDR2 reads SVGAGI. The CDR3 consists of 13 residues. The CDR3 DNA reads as TGTGCCAGCAGTTACGGGGGTTCCACTGAAGCTTTCTTT. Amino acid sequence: CASSYGGSTEAFF.

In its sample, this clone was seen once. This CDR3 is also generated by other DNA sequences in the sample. The CDR3 region is CASSQETSQPQHF. In nucleotides, the CDR3 is TGCGCCAGCAGCCAAGAGACGAGCCAGCCCCAGCATTTT. The chain carries TRBV4-1 and TRBJ1-5; no clear D. Per the germline V gene, CDR1 is MGHRA and CDR2 is YSYEKL. The CDR3 extends over 13 amino acids. Trimming took off 0 bases at V and 7 bases at J, with 7 bases between the two ends.

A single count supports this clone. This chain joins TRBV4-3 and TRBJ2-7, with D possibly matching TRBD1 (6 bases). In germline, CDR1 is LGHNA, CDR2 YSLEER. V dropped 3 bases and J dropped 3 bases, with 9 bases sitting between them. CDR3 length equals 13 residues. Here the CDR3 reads CASSHADSYEQYF. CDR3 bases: TGCGCCAGCAGCCACGCGGACAGCTACGAGCAGTACTTC.

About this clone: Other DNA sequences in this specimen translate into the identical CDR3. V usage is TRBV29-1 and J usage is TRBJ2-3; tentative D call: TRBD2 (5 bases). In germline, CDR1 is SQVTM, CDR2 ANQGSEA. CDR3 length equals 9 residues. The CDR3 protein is CRRGNTQYF. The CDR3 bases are TGCAGACGAGGGAATACGCAGTATTTT.

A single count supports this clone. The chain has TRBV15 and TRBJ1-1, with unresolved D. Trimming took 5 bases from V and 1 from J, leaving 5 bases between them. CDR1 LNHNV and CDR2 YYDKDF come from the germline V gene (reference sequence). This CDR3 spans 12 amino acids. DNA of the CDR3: TGTGCCACCAGCGAACCGAACACTGAAGCTTTCTTT. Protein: CATSEPNTEAFF. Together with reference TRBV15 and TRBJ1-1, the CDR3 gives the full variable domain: DAMVIQNPRYQVTQFGKPVTLSCSQTLNHNVMYWYQQKSSQAPKLLFHYYDKDFNNEADTPDNFQSRRPNTSFCFLDIRSPGLGDTAMYLCATSEPNTEAFFGQGTRLTVV.

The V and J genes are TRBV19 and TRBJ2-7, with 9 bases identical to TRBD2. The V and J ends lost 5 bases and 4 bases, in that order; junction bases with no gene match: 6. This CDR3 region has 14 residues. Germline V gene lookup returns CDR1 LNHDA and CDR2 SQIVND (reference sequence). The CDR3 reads CASSFAGGGYEQYF. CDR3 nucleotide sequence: TGTGCCAGTAGTTTCGCGGGAGGGGGATACGAGCAGTACTTC.

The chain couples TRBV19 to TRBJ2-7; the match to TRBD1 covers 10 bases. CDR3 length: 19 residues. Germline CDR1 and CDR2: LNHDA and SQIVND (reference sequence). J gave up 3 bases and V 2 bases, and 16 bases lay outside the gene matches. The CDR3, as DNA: TGTGCCAGTAGTATAATCGGACAGGGGGAGAGAGAAGAAGACTACGAGCAGTACTTC. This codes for CASSIIGQGEREEDYEQYF. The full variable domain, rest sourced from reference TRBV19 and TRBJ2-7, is DGGITQSPKYLFRKEGQNVTLSCEQNLNHDAMYWYRQDPGQGLRLIYYSQIVNDFQKGDIAEGYSVSREKKESFPLTVTSAQKNPTAFYLCASSIIGQGEREEDYEQYFGPGTRLTVT.

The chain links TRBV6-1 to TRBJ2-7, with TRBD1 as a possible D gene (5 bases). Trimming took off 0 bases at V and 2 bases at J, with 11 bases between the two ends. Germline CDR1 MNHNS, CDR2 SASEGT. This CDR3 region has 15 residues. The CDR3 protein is CASSEAPGIAYEQYF. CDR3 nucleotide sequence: TGTGCCAGCAGTGAAGCGCCAGGGATAGCCTACGAGCAGTACTTC.

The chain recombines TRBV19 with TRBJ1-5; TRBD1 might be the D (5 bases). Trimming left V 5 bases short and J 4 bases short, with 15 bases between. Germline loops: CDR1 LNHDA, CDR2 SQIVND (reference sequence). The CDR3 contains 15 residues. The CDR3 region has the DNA TGTGCCAGTAGTTGGTCAGGGACGACAAATCAGCCCCAGCATTTT. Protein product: CASSWSGTTNQPQHF.

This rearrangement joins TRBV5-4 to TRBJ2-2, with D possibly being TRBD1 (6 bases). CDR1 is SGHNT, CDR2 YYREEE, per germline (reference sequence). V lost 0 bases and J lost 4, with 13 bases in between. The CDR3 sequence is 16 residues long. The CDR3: CASSLDRVPFTGELFF. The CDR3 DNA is TGTGCCAGCAGCTTGGACAGGGTGCCCTTCACCGGGGAGCTGTTTTTT.

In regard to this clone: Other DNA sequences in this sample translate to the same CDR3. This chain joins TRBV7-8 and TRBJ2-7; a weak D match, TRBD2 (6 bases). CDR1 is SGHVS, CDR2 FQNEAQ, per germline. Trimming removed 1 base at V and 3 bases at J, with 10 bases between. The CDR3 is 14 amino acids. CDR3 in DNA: TGTGCCAGCAGCTTAGAGGTGCGGGGCTACGAGCAGTACTTC. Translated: CASSLEVRGYEQYF.

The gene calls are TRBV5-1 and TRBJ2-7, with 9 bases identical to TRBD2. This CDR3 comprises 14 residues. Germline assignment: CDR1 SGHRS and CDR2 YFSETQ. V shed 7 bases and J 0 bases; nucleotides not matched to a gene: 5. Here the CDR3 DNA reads TGCGCCAGCCGGGCGGGAGGGAGCTCCTACGAGCAGTACTTC. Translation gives CASRAGGSSYEQYF. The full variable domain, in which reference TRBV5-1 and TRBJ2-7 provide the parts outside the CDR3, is KAGVTQTPRYLIKTRGQQVTLSCSPISGHRSVSWYQQTPGQGLQFLFEYFSETQRNKGNFPGRFSGRQFSNSRSEMNVSTLELGDSALYLCASRAGGSSYEQYFGPGTRLTVT.

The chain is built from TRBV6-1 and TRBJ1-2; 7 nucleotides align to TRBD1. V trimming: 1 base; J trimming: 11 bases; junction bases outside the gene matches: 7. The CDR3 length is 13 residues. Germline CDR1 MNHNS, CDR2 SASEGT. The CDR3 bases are TGTGCCAGCAGTGAAGGGAGGGACAGAGAATACACCTTC. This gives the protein CASSEGRDREYTF.

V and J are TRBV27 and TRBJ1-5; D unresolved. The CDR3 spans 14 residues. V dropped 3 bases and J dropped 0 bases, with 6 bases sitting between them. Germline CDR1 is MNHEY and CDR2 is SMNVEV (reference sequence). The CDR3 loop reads CASSFRYSNQPQHF. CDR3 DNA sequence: TGTGCCAGCAGTTTCAGGTATAGCAATCAGCCCCAGCATTTT.